Reported below is one TCR beta chain. Other DNA sequences in this sample translate to the same CDR3. The sample comes from a study of blood T cell repertoires in COVID-19. Study-wide background: Acute and convalescent COVID-19 specimens originated in the United States, Italy and Spain. Sources were T cells, B-cell-depleted T cells, or PBMCs; the material itself was cDNA or gDNA.

V was clipped by 0 bases and J by 7 bases; unmatched bases: 5. The germline CDR1 and CDR2 sequences are SGHRS and YFSETQ. The CDR3 consists of 14 residues. Per the study methods: Using reference gene primer amplification, nucleated cell counts were estimated. The repertoire was sequenced with immunoSEQ multiplex PCR; TCRdb's copy has only in-frame clones and lacks some. V and J calls and clone size are copied from that table; D and trimming were computed from the DNA. The table shows 300,000 or so clones, with over 75% occurring only once. This clonotype was sampled from a woman between 50 and 59 years old who had recovered from COVID-19. Sequences were obtained from peripheral blood. This chain connects TRBV5-1 to TRBJ1-2, with 8 bases identical to TRBD1. In DNA, the CDR3 is TGCGCCAGCAGCTTGGAAGGACAGGGTCGTGGCTACACCTTC. It codes for CASSLEGQGRGYTF.